Listed below are T cell receptor beta chains from one sample, sequenced in a study of shared clonotypes between healthy human individuals. Assay: immunoSEQ multiplex PCR; the TCRdb copy retains only in-frame clones and omits some. The table has around 1.9 million clones, around 93% seen once. Material for sequencing was naive CD8+ T cells from PBMCs. The receptors derive from a man aged 18 to 35 in good health. Some clones in this sample may be carry-over from other donors' samples. Each CDR3 is given without its conserved first and last residue. Clone size, where shown, is once, few, many, or a class for clones that have expanded.

>TRBV9|NA
ASSADTPRGELF
>TRBV2|NA
ASRGLAGPWEQF
>TRBV27|NA
ASSLYWRGETQY
>TRBV30|once
AWRPTGTGGVGYT
>TRBV19|once
ASSLTVTYEQY
>TRBV19|NA
ASSSGQGVRTEAF
>TRBV14|NA
ASSHRQGLGETQY
>TRBV28|NA
ASSLNLGTEAF
>TRBV6-5|NA
ASSYSLGNTEAF
>TRBV7-9|NA
ASSEMVDIQY
>TRBV4-1|NA
ASSQGFSRGGPLEKLF
>TRBV6-1|NA
ASRTGLAEYNEQF
>TRBV10-3|NA
AISESRGATDTQY
>TRBV27|NA
ASAIAGGFLNTQY
>TRBV6-1|NA
ASSDGFWIAPNEKLF
>TRBV7-9|NA
ASSLGDEAF
>TRBV4-1|NA
ASSQDGANEQF
>TRBV9|NA
ASSLRAGGTANEQF
>TRBV7-9|NA
ASSLRGSSSSYNEQF
>TRBV9|NA
ASSVEGGIYTEAF
>TRBV6-5|NA
ASSYSLGNEQF
>TRBV11-2|NA
ATEGQPYNEQF
>TRBV28|NA
ASRPLAGGPDEQY
>TRBV4-1|NA
ASSQGVGLEQF
>TRBV29-1|NA
SVFSPNGRSYNEQF
>TRBV7-9|NA
ASSPGGQGPYNEQF
>TRBV27|NA
ASSLSATEQF
>TRBV7-9|few
ASSLDWSSYNEQF
>TRBV25-1|NA
ASSEFEQIYEQY
>TRBV19|NA
ASSIRDRAGDEQY
>TRBV6-6|NA
ASSLTGLQETQY
>TRBV11-2|NA
ASSLFNLNQGSEQY
>TRBV27|NA
ASSFQQGLMNTEAF
>TRBV7-6|once
ASSPRPTSGNTIY
>TRBV29-1|NA
SVETGAVAYEQY
>TRBV11-2|NA
ASSPGTGRETQY
>TRBV14|NA
ASSQGRDQPQH
>TRBV19|NA
ASSISSGIGTGELF
>TRBV28|NA
ASSPSGLPSYEQY
>TRBV15|NA
ATSKAGAGGYPGQPQH
>TRBV12-5|NA
ASGPTDEAGNTIY
>TRBV4-3|few
ASSPTGVRDTEAF
>TRBV11-3|NA
ASSPGGGNPGGELF